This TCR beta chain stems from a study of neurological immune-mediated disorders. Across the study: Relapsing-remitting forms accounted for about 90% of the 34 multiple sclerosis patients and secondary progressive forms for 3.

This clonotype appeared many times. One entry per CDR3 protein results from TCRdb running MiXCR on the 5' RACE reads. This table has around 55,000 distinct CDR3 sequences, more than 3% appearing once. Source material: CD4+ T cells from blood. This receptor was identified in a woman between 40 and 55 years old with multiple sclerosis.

The CDR3 DNA is TGTGCCAGCTCACCCTTTTCCGGGATCACTGAAGCTTTCTTT. This gives the protein CASSPFSGITEAFF. This chain uses TRBV18 with TRBJ1-1; D is undetermined. V dropped 3 bases and J dropped 4 bases, with 12 bases sitting between them. Looked up from germline, CDR1 is KGHSH and CDR2 is LQKENI. This CDR3 spans 14 amino acids.